Reported below is one T cell receptor (beta chain). The primer mix had 60 Vbeta and 13 Jbeta primers. The repertoire was sequenced with immunoSEQ multiplex PCR; TCRdb's copy has only in-frame clones and lacks some. The sample has 150,000 to 200,000 clones, approximately 77% seen once; the top ten hold 7.4%. The entry originates in a study of cytomegalovirus exposure and HLA in healthy donors. On the study more broadly: As an earlier analysis found, about 190 million T cells yielded approximately 100 million unique TCR beta sequences. About 80 million unique TCR sequences came from HLA-typed donors in an early release.

This receptor was taken from a male donor in good health and CMV-seropositive. Sequencing used PBMCs.

The CDR3 DNA reads as TGTGCCAGCAGCCCGGGACAGGCAATCTTCGGAAACACCATATATTTT. This translates into CASSPGQAIFGNTIYF. The chain recombines TRBV7-9 with TRBJ1-3, with 8 positions matching TRBD1. Germline CDR1 and CDR2: SEHNR and FQNEAQ (reference sequence). The CDR3 extends over 16 amino acids. J gave up 4 bases and V 5 bases, and 10 bases lay outside the gene matches.